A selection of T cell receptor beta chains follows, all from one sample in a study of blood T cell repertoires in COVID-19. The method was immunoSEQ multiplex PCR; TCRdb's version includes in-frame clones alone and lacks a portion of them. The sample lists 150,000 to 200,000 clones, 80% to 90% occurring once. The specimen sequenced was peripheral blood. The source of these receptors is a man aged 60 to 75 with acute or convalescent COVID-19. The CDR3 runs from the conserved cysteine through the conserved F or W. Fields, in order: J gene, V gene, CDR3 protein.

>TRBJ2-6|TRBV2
CASARSPSGGNGANVLTF
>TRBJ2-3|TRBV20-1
CSASRLAGNTDTQYF
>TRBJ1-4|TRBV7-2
CASSFPDSVANEKLFF
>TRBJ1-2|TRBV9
CASSGPGGYTF
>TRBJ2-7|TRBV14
CASSPRDRRRHEQYF
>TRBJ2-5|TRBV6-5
CASSYSAGGSETQYF
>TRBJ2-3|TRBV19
CASRTGVTDTQYF
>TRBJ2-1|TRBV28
CASSQIYPPRDNEQFF
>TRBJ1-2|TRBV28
CASFRIGYGYTF
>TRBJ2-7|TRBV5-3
CARSLGATPYEQYF
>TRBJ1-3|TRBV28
CASSANPLDTIYF
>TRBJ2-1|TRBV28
CASSPTGLYNEQFF
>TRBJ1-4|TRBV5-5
CASSPIPGFEKLFF
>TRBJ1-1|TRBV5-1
CASSSGGPYEAFF
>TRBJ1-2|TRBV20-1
CSARAYYGYTF
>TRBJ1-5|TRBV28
CASSPGGGNSNQPQHF
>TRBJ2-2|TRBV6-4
CASSDYGRAGGELFF
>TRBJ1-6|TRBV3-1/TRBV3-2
CASSQVLVQGGSPLHF
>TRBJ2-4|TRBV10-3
CAISSQGASDIQYF
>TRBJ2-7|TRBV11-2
CASSLGASGVPYEQYF
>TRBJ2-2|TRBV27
CASRTDEGARPRELFF
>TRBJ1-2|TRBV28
CASSTPGQGAYGYTF
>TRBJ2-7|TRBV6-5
CATSGRVAGEVEQYF
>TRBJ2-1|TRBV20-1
CSATIGDEQFF